Shown below are 9 T cell receptor beta chains from a single sample sequenced in a study of breast tumors, draining lymph nodes, adjacent tissues. TCRdb re-analysed the multiplex PCR reads in MiXCR, keeping a single row per CDR3 protein. The table has 150,000 to 200,000 distinct CDR3 sequences, around a third seen once; the top ten hold around 4.1%. Axillary draining lymph nodes of breast cancer patients supplied the node samples. Sample: axillary lymph node tissue. Receptors originate from a female donor with breast cancer. Some clones in this sample may be carry-over from other donors' samples.

The CDR3 loop reads CASSSQGGFANTQYF. The CDR3 coding sequence is TGTGCCAGCAGCTCCCAGGGAGGTTTTGCAAATACGCAGTATTTT. This chain links TRBV7-3 with TRBJ2-3; weak D call: TRBD2 (6 bases). This CDR3 spans 15 amino acids. The germline V and J ends were trimmed by 4 bases and 7 bases, with 18 bases remaining between them. The germline V gene encodes CDR1 SGHTA and CDR2 FQGTGA.

This rearrangement joins TRBV9 to TRBJ1-1; possible D gene TRBD1, 5 bases. Germline V gene lookup returns CDR1 SGDLS and CDR2 YYNGEE. This CDR3 has 15 residues. V shed 0 bases and J shed 5 bases, with 14 bases lying between them. The CDR3 here is CASSVARVAGTEAFF. The DNA of the CDR3 is TGTGCCAGCAGCGTAGCCAGGGTAGCAGGGACTGAAGCTTTCTTT.

The J gene is TRBJ1-5, the V gene TRBV7-8; D is uncertain. The germline gives CDR1 SGHVS, CDR2 FQNEAQ. Trimming shortened V by 3 bases and J by 5 bases, and 26 bases separated the two germline ends. This CDR3 spans 19 amino acids. The CDR3: CASSFSPVGGPRVHQPQHF. For the CDR3, the DNA is TGTGCCAGCAGCTTTAGTCCCGTGGGAGGTCCCCGGGTCCATCAGCCCCAGCATTTT.

This clonotype was seen at least ten times. The chain carries TRBV4-2 and TRBJ2-7; D call uncertain. CDR1 is LGHNA, CDR2 YNFKEQ, per germline. V lost 0 bases and J 5 bases, leaving 14 bases between the germline ends. CDR3 length equals 15 residues. The CDR3 sequence is CASSQDLRARDEQYF. The CDR3 nucleotides are TGTGCCAGCAGCCAAGATCTAAGGGCACGGGACGAGCAGTACTTC.

In this sample, this clonotype turned up many times. The V gene is TRBV7-9, the J gene TRBJ2-3, with 10 bases aligning to TRBD2. J gave up 0 bases and V 5 bases, and 11 bases lay outside the gene matches. CDR3 length: 18 amino acids. Looked up from germline, CDR1 is SEHNR and CDR2 is FQNEAQ (reference sequence). In DNA, the CDR3 is TGTGCCAGCAGCGGGACGGGACTAGCGCTTACTAGCACAGATACGCAGTATTTT. The encoded protein is CASSGTGLALTSTDTQYF.

Ten or more counts support this clonotype. V is TRBV12-5 and J is TRBJ1-2, with D possibly matching TRBD1 (5 bases). From germline, CDR1 is LGHNT and CDR2 FRNRAP. The CDR3 extends over 12 amino acids. Trimming took 4 bases from V and 5 from J, leaving 8 bases between them. CDR3 residues: CASGSREYGYTF. CDR3 in DNA: TGTGCTAGTGGTTCCAGGGAGTATGGCTACACCTTC.

This clonotype was counted once. With a much larger clone just one base away, this may be a read error. V is TRBV6-1 and J is TRBJ2-6; perhaps TRBD1 as D (5 bases). With 5 bases removed from V and 1 base from J, the gap between germline ends came to 12 bases. The CDR3 loop spans 16 amino acids. Germline V gene lookup returns CDR1 MNHNS and CDR2 SASEGT. CDR3 in amino acids: CASSPFQGSGANVLTF. Here the CDR3 DNA reads TGTGCCAGCAGTCCTTTCCAGGGATCTGGGGCCAACGTCCTGACTTTC.

This clonotype has ten or more counts. The V and J genes are TRBV28 and TRBJ2-5; 9 positions match TRBD1. Germline CDR1 is MDHEN and CDR2 is SYDVKM. The V segment lost 5 bases and the J segment 11 bases; nucleotides outside the gene matches: 6. This CDR3 contains 12 residues. DNA of the CDR3: TGTGCCAGCAGTCAACAGGGGGCGGTTCAGTACTTC. As protein: CASSQQGAVQYF.

This clonotype was counted only a few times. The rearrangement joins TRBV12-5 to TRBJ2-7, with D tentatively TRBD2 (6 bases). This CDR3 is 11 amino acids long. Looked up from germline, CDR1 is LGHNT and CDR2 is FRNRAP. V lost 7 bases to trimming and J lost 6 bases, with 10 bases between them. Here the CDR3 DNA reads TGTGCTAGTGTTCACGGGGGCGAGCAGTACTTC. Translation: CASVHGGEQYF.